These T cell receptor beta chains were read from a single sample in a study of T cell responses to AZD1222 COVID-19 vaccine. TCRdb's copy holds only in-frame clones and misses some; the assay was immunoSEQ multiplex PCR. The profile shows 100,000 to 150,000 clones, just over 85% of them singletons. This specimen consisted of peripheral blood, obtained on day 0 of AZD1222 vaccination. Every receptor here comes from an adult in good health. Both conserved end residues are part of each CDR3. Fields, in order: V gene, clone size, D gene, J gene, CDR3 protein, CDR3 DNA. D genes are given only for firm matches. Some rows have no size entry. The others give once, few or many, or a class for an expanded clone.

>TRBV11-2|few|-|TRBJ1-3
CASSLQSPSGNTIYF
TGTGCCAGCAGCTTGCAGTCCCCCTCTGGAAACACCATATATTTT
>TRBV19|-|TRBD1|TRBJ2-1
CASSRRRDRVNEQFF
TGTGCCAGTAGTCGGCGCCGGGACAGGGTCAATGAGCAGTTCTTC
>TRBV10-3|-|-|TRBJ2-1
CAISAHSGNYNEQFF
TGTGCCATCAGTGCCCATAGCGGAAATTACAATGAGCAGTTCTTC
>TRBV27|-|TRBD2|TRBJ2-1
CASRLRGGSYNEQFF
TGTGCCAGCAGACTTCGGGGGGGCTCCTACAATGAGCAGTTCTTC
>TRBV25-1|-|-|TRBJ1-6
CASSEQGRGYNSPLHF
TGTGCCAGCAGTGAACAGGGGCGCGGATATAATTCACCCCTCCACTTT
>TRBV11-2|once|-|TRBJ2-2
CASSLELRSLTGELFF
TGTGCCAGCAGCTTAGAACTTCGAAGCCTAACCGGGGAGCTGTTTTTT
>TRBV6-2/TRBV6-3|-|TRBD1|TRBJ1-4
CASSRPTGGTNEKLFF
TGTGCCAGCAGCCGGCCGACAGGGGGTACTAATGAAAAACTGTTTTTT
>TRBV3-1/TRBV3-2|-|-|TRBJ1-1
CASSRPKNTEAFF
TGTGCCAGCAGCCGACCAAAGAACACTGAAGCTTTCTTT
>TRBV6-2/TRBV6-3|-|TRBD2|TRBJ2-7
CASSVVLAGYEQYF
TGTGCCAGCAGTGTTGTACTAGCGGGATATGAGCAGTACTTC
>TRBV4-1|-|-|TRBJ2-1
CASSQLLAINEQFF
TGCGCCAGCAGCCAACTTCTAGCTATTAACGAGCAGTTCTTC
>TRBV7-8|-|TRBD1|TRBJ1-5
CASSARTGTLNQPQHF
TGTGCCAGCAGCGCGCGGACAGGGACCCTTAATCAGCCCCAGCATTTT
>TRBV6-5|-|-|TRBJ2-3
CASSSTDRENTDTQYF
TGTGCCAGCAGTTCCACAGACCGGGAGAACACAGATACGCAGTATTTT
>TRBV19|-|-|TRBJ2-7
CASSNTGISYEQYF
TGTGCCAGTAGTAACACAGGGATCTCCTACGAGCAGTACTTC
>TRBV9|once|TRBD1|TRBJ1-6
CASSARPPGQGVSPLHF
TGTGCCAGCAGCGCCCGCCCCCCGGGACAGGGCGTCTCACCCCTCCACTTT
>TRBV19|-|TRBD1|TRBJ1-2
CASSAQGASNYGYTF
TGTGCCAGTAGTGCCCAGGGGGCTTCTAACTATGGCTACACCTTC
>TRBV10-3|once|-|TRBJ1-1
CAISESYGRNTEAFF
TGTGCCATCAGTGAGTCGTACGGGCGGAACACTGAAGCTTTCTTT
>TRBV9|-|-|TRBJ1-6
CASSVATGGSPLHF
TGTGCCAGCAGCGTAGCAACTGGTGGTTCACCCCTCCACTTT
>TRBV4-3|-|TRBD1|TRBJ2-4
CASSQGDRDLDIQYF
TGCGCCAGCAGCCAAGGCGACAGGGACCTTGACATTCAGTACTTC
>TRBV6-5|-|TRBD1|TRBJ2-7
CASSPGQYVYEQYF
TGTGCCAGCAGCCCGGGACAGTACGTCTACGAGCAGTACTTC
>TRBV5-4|-|-|TRBJ1-5
CASSLGGGSNQPQHF
TGTGCCAGCAGCTTAGGTGGAGGTAGCAATCAGCCCCAGCATTTT
>TRBV7-3|-|-|TRBJ2-5
CASSLKETQYF
TGTGCCAGCAGCTTAAAAGAGACCCAGTACTTC
>TRBV9|-|-|TRBJ2-7
CASSESTPSGEGAAYEQYF
TGTGCCAGCAGCGAGTCCACCCCTTCCGGGGAAGGGGCGGCCTACGAGCAGTACTTC
>TRBV7-2|few|TRBD2|TRBJ2-3
CASRGGLHTDTQYF
TGTGCCAGCAGGGGGGGACTACACACAGATACGCAGTATTTT
>TRBV11-2|-|-|TRBJ2-1
CASSPTGTYHNEQFF
TGTGCCAGCAGCCCAACCGGGACCTACCACAATGAGCAGTTCTTC
>TRBV27|-|-|TRBJ1-5
CASSPTHVGGTNQPQHF
TGTGCCAGCAGTCCAACCCATGTGGGCGGAACAAATCAGCCCCAGCATTTT
>TRBV6-5|once|-|TRBJ2-3
CASSYQGPVTDTQYF
TGTGCCAGCAGTTACCAGGGACCGGTCACAGATACGCAGTATTTT
>TRBV30|-|-|TRBJ1-6
CAWRAGAGSPLHF
TGTGCCTGGAGGGCGGGAGCGGGCTCACCCCTCCACTTT
>TRBV11-2|once|-|TRBJ1-2
CASSLDSGWQVGGYTF
TGTGCCAGCAGCTTAGATTCAGGATGGCAGGTCGGCGGCTACACCTTC
>TRBV7-3|few|TRBD1|TRBJ1-2
CASSLSAGGQGYTF
TGTGCCAGCAGCCTCTCGGCAGGGGGCCAGGGCTACACCTTC
>TRBV4-3|-|-|TRBJ1-4
CASSPGLVAEKLFF
TGCGCCAGCAGCCCGGGCTTAGTAGCTGAAAAACTGTTTTTT
>TRBV7-8|-|TRBD1|TRBJ2-1
CASSPGTASYNEQFF
TGTGCCAGCAGCCCCGGGACAGCTAGCTACAATGAGCAGTTCTTC
>TRBV29-1|many|TRBD2|TRBJ2-7
CSVWTSWDEQYF
TGCAGCGTTTGGACTAGCTGGGACGAGCAGTACTTC
>TRBV29-1|-|TRBD1|TRBJ2-3
CSVDRDSSTDTQYF
TGCAGCGTTGACCGGGACAGCAGCACAGATACGCAGTATTTT
>TRBV7-9|-|TRBD2|TRBJ2-3
CASSLADLAGPTDTQYF
TGTGCCAGCAGCTTAGCGGATCTAGCGGGGCCCACAGATACGCAGTATTTT
>TRBV19|-|TRBD1|TRBJ2-3
CASSPGTGSPSTDTQYF
TGTGCCAGTAGCCCCGGGACAGGTTCTCCTAGCACAGATACGCAGTATTTT
>TRBV28|-|-|TRBJ1-5
CASSTRGGANQPQHF
TGTGCCAGCAGTACCCGGGGGGGGGCGAATCAGCCCCAGCATTTT
>TRBV5-1|-|-|TRBJ2-5
CASSLSAGVETQYF
TGCGCCAGCAGCTTGTCTGCAGGGGTGGAGACCCAGTACTTC
>TRBV30|-|-|TRBJ2-1
CAWSPSPQGNEQFF
TGTGCCTGGAGTCCTAGCCCTCAGGGCAATGAGCAGTTCTTC
>TRBV30|-|-|TRBJ1-1
CAWRDRARTDTEAFF
TGTGCCTGGAGAGACCGGGCCCGGACGGACACTGAAGCTTTCTTT
>TRBV5-4|-|TRBD1|TRBJ2-7
CASSYGQGVTSYEQYF
TGTGCCAGCAGCTACGGACAGGGGGTGACATCCTACGAGCAGTACTTC
>TRBV7-2|-|TRBD2|TRBJ2-1
CASSKLAGAGYNEQFF
TGTGCCAGCAGCAAATTAGCGGGAGCTGGGTACAATGAGCAGTTCTTC
>TRBV6-5|-|-|TRBJ1-3
CASRPQAAGNTIYF
TGTGCCAGCAGACCGCAGGCTGCTGGAAACACCATATATTTT